The present T cell receptor beta chain was sequenced within a study of graft-versus-host responses after intestinal transplantation. Overall study: Transplant recipients had multivisceral, liver-intestinal, or isolated intestinal grafts.

Generated by immunoSEQ multiplex PCR, the TCRdb table keeps only in-frame clones and is missing some. The sample includes around 90,000 clones, around 90% of them seen just once. The CDR3 loop spans 17 amino acids. Germline V lookup: CDR1 LNHDA, CDR2 SQIVND (reference sequence). V lost 6 bases to trimming and J lost 4 bases, with 22 bases between them. In its sample, this clone was seen once. The antigen remains unidentified. This clonotype was sampled from a human donor who was the organ donor for an intestinal transplant. This rearrangement joins TRBV19 to TRBJ1-5, with a weak D call TRBD1 (6 bases). The input for sequencing was unstimulated CD8+ T cells sorted from spleen or lymph node cells, taken before transplant. The CDR3 bases are TGTGCCAGTAGGGAAGGGACCTACAGGGAACAGAATCAGCCCCAGCATTTT. Encoded protein: CASREGTYREQNQPQHF.